These T cell receptor beta chains were read from a single sample in a study of blood T cell repertoires in COVID-19. The protocol was immunoSEQ multiplex PCR, while the TCRdb copy is restricted to in-frame clones and leaves out a portion. Here the sample spans about 210,000 clones, approximately 82% being singletons. Sequenced material: peripheral blood. The receptors originated from a woman in her forties with acute or convalescent COVID-19. Both conserved end residues are part of each CDR3. D genes are given only for firm matches. Clone size, where shown, is once, few, many, or a class for clones that have expanded.

V gene,clone size,J gene,D gene,CDR3 protein,CDR3 DNA
TRBV29-1,NA,TRBJ1-5,TRBD1,CSVTYGTANQPQHF,TGCAGCGTTACCTACGGGACAGCAAATCAGCCCCAGCATTTT
TRBV7-6,NA,TRBJ2-7,NA,CASSLAPFDLFYEQYF,TGTGCCAGCAGCTTAGCGCCGTTCGACTTATTCTACGAGCAGTACTTC
TRBV30,few,TRBJ2-4,NA,CAWSPPNIDLAKNIQYF,TGTGCCTGGAGTCCCCCCAATATAGATCTAGCCAAAAACATTCAGTACTTC
TRBV5-1,NA,TRBJ1-1,NA,CASSLPTVNTEAFF,TGCGCCAGCAGCTTGCCCACAGTGAACACTGAAGCTTTCTTT
TRBV6-1,NA,TRBJ2-7,TRBD2,CASSEGEGRASYEQYF,TGTGCCAGCAGTGAAGGGGAGGGTCGGGCTTCCTACGAGCAGTACTTC
TRBV10-3,NA,TRBJ2-7,NA,CAISQGSAFEQYF,TGTGCCATCAGCCAGGGAAGCGCGTTCGAGCAGTACTTC
TRBV30,NA,TRBJ2-4,TRBD2,CAWSVGTSGRGAKNIQYF,TGTGCCTGGAGTGTAGGGACTAGCGGGAGGGGAGCCAAAAACATTCAGTACTTC
TRBV9,NA,TRBJ2-1,NA,CASSVAGYNEQFF,TGTGCCAGCAGCGTAGCAGGGTACAATGAGCAGTTCTTC
TRBV5-6,NA,TRBJ1-5,NA,CASSWGRSNQPQHF,TGTGCCAGCAGCTGGGGGCGGTCCAATCAGCCCCAGCATTTT
TRBV19,NA,TRBJ2-5,NA,CASSKGGQETQYF,TGTGCCAGTAGTAAGGGGGGGCAAGAGACCCAGTACTTC
TRBV11-2,NA,TRBJ2-1,TRBD1,CASSPTGAVNEQFF,TGTGCCAGCAGCCCGACAGGGGCGGTCAATGAGCAGTTCTTC
TRBV5-1,NA,TRBJ1-1,TRBD1,CASSLAGGIDTEAFF,TGCGCCAGCAGCTTGGCAGGGGGTATCGACACTGAAGCTTTCTTT
TRBV5-1,NA,TRBJ1-1,NA,CASSFGGAVNTEAFF,TGCGCCAGCAGCTTTGGGGGGGCAGTGAACACTGAAGCTTTCTTT
TRBV13,NA,TRBJ1-1,NA,CASSLRGPNEAFF,TGTGCCAGCAGCTTACGGGGTCCCAATGAAGCTTTCTTT
TRBV6-5,NA,TRBJ2-1,NA,CASSYSGVEDEQFF,TGTGCCAGCAGTTACTCGGGCGTGGAGGATGAGCAGTTCTTC
TRBV30,NA,TRBJ2-3,NA,CAWSVSDRGLGGTQYF,TGTGCCTGGAGTGTAAGTGACAGGGGCCTCGGGGGGACGCAGTATTTT
TRBV5-1,few,TRBJ1-1,NA,CASSLAPQILNTEAFF,TGCGCCAGCAGCTTGGCGCCACAGATTTTGAACACTGAAGCTTTCTTT
TRBV6-4,NA,TRBJ1-1,NA,CASSRGPHEGVAFF,TGTGCCAGCAGTCGAGGACCCCACGAAGGGGTAGCTTTCTTT
TRBV5-4,NA,TRBJ2-1,NA,CASSLLSRGEQFF,TGTGCCAGCAGCTTGCTAAGCCGGGGGGAGCAGTTCTTC
TRBV5-1,NA,TRBJ1-6,NA,CASSLDPGGTSNSPLHF,TGCGCCAGCAGCTTGGACCCTGGCGGGACTAGTAATTCACCCCTCCACTTT
TRBV3-1/TRBV3-2,NA,TRBJ1-6,NA,CASSQGPGLGKNSPLHF,TGTGCCAGCAGCCAAGGTCCAGGGCTTGGAAAGAATTCACCCCTCCACTTT
TRBV9,many,TRBJ1-4,NA,CASSVVRGAGEKLFF,TGTGCCAGCAGCGTAGTCAGGGGCGCTGGTGAAAAACTGTTTTTT
TRBV11-2,NA,TRBJ1-1,NA,CASSLVLGRTTEAFF,TGTGCCAGCAGCTTAGTTCTTGGGAGGACCACTGAAGCTTTCTTT
TRBV7-9,NA,TRBJ2-5,NA,CASSRRAVQETQYF,TGTGCCAGCAGCCGACGAGCGGTCCAAGAGACCCAGTACTTC
TRBV6-2/TRBV6-3,NA,TRBJ2-3,TRBD2,CASSYDTMSGGAFGDTQYF,TGTGCCAGCAGTTACGACACTATGTCCGGGGGGGCTTTTGGAGATACGCAGTATTTT
TRBV9,NA,TRBJ2-1,TRBD2,CASSKASGTYNEQFF,TGTGCCAGCAGTAAAGCTAGCGGGACGTACAATGAGCAGTTCTTC
TRBV5-1,once,TRBJ1-2,TRBD1,CASSIGTGLGYTF,TGCGCCAGCAGCATCGGGACAGGGCTGGGCTACACCTTC
TRBV24-1,NA,TRBJ1-3,NA,CATSDRTDSGNTIYF,TGTGCCACCAGTGATCGGACAGATTCTGGAAACACCATATATTTT
TRBV3-1/TRBV3-2,NA,TRBJ1-4,NA,CASSQEIAGEKLFF,TGTGCCAGCAGCCAAGAGATTGCAGGGGAAAAACTGTTTTTT
TRBV19,NA,TRBJ2-3,TRBD1,CASSTRQGPDTQYF,TGTGCCAGTAGTACTAGACAGGGTCCAGATACGCAGTATTTT
TRBV14,NA,TRBJ2-7,TRBD1,CASSRSTGATYEQYF,TGTGCCAGCAGCCGGTCGACAGGGGCGACCTACGAGCAGTACTTC
TRBV24-1,NA,TRBJ2-3,NA,CATSRPPGDTQYF,TGTGCCACCAGTAGGCCCCCGGGGGATACGCAGTATTTT
TRBV12-3/TRBV12-4,NA,TRBJ2-7,NA,CASSFGAREQYF,TGTGCCAGCAGTTTCGGTGCCCGGGAGCAGTACTTC
TRBV18,NA,TRBJ2-7,TRBD1,CASSPQGAPSYEQYF,TGTGCCAGCTCACCTCAGGGGGCGCCGTCCTACGAGCAGTACTTC
TRBV3-1/TRBV3-2,NA,TRBJ2-1,TRBD1,CASSKDRSSYNEQFF,TGTGCCAGCAGTAAGGACAGGAGCTCCTACAATGAGCAGTTCTTC
TRBV7-3,once,TRBJ2-3,NA,CASSLKIEDTQYF,TGTGCCAGCAGCTTAAAGATAGAGGATACGCAGTATTTT
TRBV7-6,once,TRBJ2-7,TRBD1,CASSLVARDSLLYEQYF,TGTGCCAGCAGCTTAGTAGCCCGGGACAGCCTTCTCTACGAGCAGTACTTC
TRBV6-5,NA,TRBJ1-2,TRBD1,CATGQGAQNYGYTF,TGTGCCACCGGACAGGGGGCCCAAAACTATGGCTACACCTTC
TRBV18,NA,TRBJ1-2,TRBD1,CASSTSGTDNGYTF,TGTGCCAGCTCAACCTCCGGGACAGACAATGGCTACACCTTC
TRBV5-5,NA,TRBJ2-2,TRBD1,CASSLSRTGENTGELFF,TGTGCCAGCAGCTTGAGCCGGACAGGGGAGAACACCGGGGAGCTGTTTTTT
TRBV7-9,NA,TRBJ1-2,TRBD1,CASSLDLRQGDGYTF,TGTGCCAGCAGCTTAGATTTAAGGCAGGGGGATGGCTACACCTTC